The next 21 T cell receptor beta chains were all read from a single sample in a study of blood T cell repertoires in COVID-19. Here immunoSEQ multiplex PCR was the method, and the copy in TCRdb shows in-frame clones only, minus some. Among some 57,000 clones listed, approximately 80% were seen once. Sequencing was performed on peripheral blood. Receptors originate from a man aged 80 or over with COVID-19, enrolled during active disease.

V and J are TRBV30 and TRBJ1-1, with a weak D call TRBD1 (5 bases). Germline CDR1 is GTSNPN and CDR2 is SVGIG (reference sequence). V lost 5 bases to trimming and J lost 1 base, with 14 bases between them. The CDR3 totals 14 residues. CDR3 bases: TGTGCCTGGGGTCCCGGGGGGTCGAACACTGAAGCTTTCTTT. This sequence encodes CAWGPGGSNTEAFF.

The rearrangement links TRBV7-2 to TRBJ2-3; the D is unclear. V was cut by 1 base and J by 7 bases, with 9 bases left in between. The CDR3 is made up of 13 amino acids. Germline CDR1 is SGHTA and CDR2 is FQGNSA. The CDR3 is CASSLGQAYTQYF. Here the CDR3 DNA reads TGTGCCAGCAGCTTAGGGCAGGCCTATACGCAGTATTTT.

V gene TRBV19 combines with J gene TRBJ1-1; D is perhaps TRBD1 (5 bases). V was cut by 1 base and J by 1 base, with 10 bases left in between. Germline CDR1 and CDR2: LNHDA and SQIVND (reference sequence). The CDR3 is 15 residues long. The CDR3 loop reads CASSIAQGTNTEAFF. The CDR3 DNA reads TGTGCCAGTAGTATAGCGCAGGGAACGAACACTGAAGCTTTCTTT.

The CDR3 nucleotides read TGTGCCTGGAGCCCGGACAGCGACACTGAAGCTTTCTTT. This gives the protein CAWSPDSDTEAFF. The chain couples TRBV30 to TRBJ1-1; TRBD1 might be the D (6 bases). Germline V gene sequence: CDR1 GTSNPN, CDR2 SVGIG (reference sequence). V lost 3 bases, J lost 3 bases, and 11 bases lay in between. The CDR3 spans 13 residues.

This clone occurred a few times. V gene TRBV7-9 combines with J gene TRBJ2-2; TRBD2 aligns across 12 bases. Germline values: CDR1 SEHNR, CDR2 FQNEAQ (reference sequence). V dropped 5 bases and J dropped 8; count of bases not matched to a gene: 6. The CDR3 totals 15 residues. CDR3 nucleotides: TGTGCCAGCAGCCCCGGACTAGCGGGGATTGGGGAGCTGTTTTTT. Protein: CASSPGLAGIGELFF. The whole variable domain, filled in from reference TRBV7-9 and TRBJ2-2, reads DTGVSQNPRHKITKRGQNVTFRCDPISEHNRLYWYRQTLGQGPEFLTYFQNEAQLEKSRLLSDRFSAERPKGSFSTLEIQRTEQGDSAMYLCASSPGLAGIGELFFGEGSRLTVL.

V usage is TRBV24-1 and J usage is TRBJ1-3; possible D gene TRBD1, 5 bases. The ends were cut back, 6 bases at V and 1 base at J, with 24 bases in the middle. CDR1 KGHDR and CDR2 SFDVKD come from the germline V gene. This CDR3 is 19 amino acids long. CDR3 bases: TGTGCCACCAGTCGAGAGACAGTGGTAGGGAATGGGTCTGGAAACACCATATATTTT. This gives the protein CATSRETVVGNGSGNTIYF.

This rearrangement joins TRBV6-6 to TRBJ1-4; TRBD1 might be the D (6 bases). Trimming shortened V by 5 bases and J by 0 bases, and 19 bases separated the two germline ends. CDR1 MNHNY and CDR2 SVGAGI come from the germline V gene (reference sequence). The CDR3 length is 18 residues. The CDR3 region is CASSPLDRRFATNEKLFF. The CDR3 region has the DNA TGTGCCAGCAGTCCTTTAGACAGGCGATTTGCAACTAATGAAAAACTGTTTTTT.

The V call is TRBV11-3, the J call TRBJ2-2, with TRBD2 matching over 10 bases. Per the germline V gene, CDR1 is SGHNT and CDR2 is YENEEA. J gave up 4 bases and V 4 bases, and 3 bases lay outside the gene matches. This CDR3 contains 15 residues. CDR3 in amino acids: CASSYKRGGTGELFF. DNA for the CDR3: TGTGCCAGCAGCTATAAGCGGGGGGGCACCGGGGAGCTGTTTTTT.

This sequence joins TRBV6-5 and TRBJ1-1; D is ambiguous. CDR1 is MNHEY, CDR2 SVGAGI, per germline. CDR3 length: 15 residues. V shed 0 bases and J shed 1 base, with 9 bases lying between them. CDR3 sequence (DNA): TGTGCCAGCAGTTACTCCTTTAGTGGGAACACTGAAGCTTTCTTT. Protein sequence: CASSYSFSGNTEAFF.

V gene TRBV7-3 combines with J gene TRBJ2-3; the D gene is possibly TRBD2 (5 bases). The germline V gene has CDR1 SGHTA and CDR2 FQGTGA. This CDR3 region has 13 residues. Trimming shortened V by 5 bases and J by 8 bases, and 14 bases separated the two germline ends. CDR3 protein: CASSPGLASTQYF. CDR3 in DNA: TGTGCCAGCAGCCCCGGCTTAGCGAGTACGCAGTATTTT. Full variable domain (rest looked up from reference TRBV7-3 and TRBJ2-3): GAGVSQTPSNKVTEKGKYVELRCDPISGHTALYWYRQSLGQGPEFLIYFQGTGAADDSGLPNDRFFAVRPEGSVSTLKIQRTERGDSAVYLCASSPGLASTQYFGPGTRLTVL.

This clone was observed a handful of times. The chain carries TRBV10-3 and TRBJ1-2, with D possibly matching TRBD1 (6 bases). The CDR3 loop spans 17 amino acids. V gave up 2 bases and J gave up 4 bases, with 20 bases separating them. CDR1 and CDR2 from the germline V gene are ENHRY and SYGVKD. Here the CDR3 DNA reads TGTGCCATCAGTGAGCGAACCCAGGGGATAACGTTCTATGGCTACACCTTC. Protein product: CAISERTQGITFYGYTF.

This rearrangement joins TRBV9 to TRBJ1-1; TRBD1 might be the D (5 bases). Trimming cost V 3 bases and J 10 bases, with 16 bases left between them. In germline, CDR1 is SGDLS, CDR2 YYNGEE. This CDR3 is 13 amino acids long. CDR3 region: CASSAVRGSGAFF. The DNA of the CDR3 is TGTGCCAGCAGCGCGGTACGGGGGTCCGGAGCTTTCTTT.

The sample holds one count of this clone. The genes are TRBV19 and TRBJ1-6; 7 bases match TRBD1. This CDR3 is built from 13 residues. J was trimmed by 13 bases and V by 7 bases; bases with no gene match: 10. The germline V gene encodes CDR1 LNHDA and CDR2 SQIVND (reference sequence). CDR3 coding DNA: TGTGCCAGTACCCCCCAGGCAGGGGGGCCCCTCCACTTT. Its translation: CASTPQAGGPLHF.

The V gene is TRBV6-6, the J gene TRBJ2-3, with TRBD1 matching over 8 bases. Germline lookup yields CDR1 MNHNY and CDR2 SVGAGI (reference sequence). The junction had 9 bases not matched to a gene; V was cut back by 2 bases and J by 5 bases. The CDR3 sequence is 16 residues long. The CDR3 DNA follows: TGTGCCAGCAGTTACGTGGGACAGGCTTCAGGAGATACGCAGTATTTT. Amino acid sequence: CASSYVGQASGDTQYF.

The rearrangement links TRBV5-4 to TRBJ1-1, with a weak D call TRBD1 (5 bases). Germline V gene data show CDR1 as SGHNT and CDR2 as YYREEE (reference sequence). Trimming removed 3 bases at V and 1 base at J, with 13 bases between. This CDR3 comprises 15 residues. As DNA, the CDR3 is TGTGCCAGCAGCTCCGGGCTACAGGAGAACACTGAAGCTTTCTTT. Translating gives CASSSGLQENTEAFF. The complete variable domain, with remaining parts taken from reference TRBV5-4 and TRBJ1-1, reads ETGVTQSPTHLIKTRGQQVTLRCSSQSGHNTVSWYQQALGQGPQFIFQYYREEENGRGNFPPRFSGLQFPNYSSELNVNALELDDSALYLCASSSGLQENTEAFFGQGTRLTVV.

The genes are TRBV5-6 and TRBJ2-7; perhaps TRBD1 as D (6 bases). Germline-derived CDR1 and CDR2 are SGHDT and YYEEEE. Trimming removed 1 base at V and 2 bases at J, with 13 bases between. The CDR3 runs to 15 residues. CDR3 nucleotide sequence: TGTGCCAGCAGCTTGTGGGGTTGGGGGCCCTACGAGCAGTACTTC. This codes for CASSLWGWGPYEQYF.

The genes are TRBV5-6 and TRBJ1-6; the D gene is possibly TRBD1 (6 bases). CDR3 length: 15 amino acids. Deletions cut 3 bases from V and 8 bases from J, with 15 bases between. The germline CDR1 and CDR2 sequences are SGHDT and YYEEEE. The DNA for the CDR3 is TGTGCCAGCAGCTCGAATTCCTACAGGGATTCACCCCTCCACTTT. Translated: CASSSNSYRDSPLHF.

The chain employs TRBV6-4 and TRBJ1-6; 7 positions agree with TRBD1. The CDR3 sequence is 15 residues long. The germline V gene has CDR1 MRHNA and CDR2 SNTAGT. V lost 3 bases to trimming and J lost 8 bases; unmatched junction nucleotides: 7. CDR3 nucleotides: TGTGCCAGCAGTGATCCGACAGGGACGGATTCACCCCTCCACTTT. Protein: CASSDPTGTDSPLHF.

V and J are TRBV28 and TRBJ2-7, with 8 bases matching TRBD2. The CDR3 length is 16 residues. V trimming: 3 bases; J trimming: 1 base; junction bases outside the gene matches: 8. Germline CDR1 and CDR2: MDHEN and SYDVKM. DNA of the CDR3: TGTGCCAGCAGTTTTAGGAGCGGGAGCGATTCCTACGAGCAGTACGTC. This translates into CASSFRSGSDSYEQYV.

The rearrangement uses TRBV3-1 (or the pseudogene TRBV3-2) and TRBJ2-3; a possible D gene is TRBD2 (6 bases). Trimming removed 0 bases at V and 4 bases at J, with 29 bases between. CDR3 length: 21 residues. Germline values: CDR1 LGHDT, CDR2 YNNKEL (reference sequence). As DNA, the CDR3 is TGTGCCAGCAGCCAAGAAGATTGGGGTTCGGGGACGGGAGACTTCTCAGATACGCAGTATTTT. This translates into CASSQEDWGSGTGDFSDTQYF.

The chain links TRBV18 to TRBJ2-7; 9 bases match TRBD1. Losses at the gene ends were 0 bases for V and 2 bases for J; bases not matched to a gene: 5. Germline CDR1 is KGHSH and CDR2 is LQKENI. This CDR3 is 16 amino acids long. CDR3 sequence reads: CASSPPPGQGPYEQYF. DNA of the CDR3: TGTGCCAGCTCACCACCGCCGGGACAGGGACCCTACGAGCAGTACTTC. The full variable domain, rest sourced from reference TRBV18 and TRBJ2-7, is NAGVMQNPRHLVRRRGQEARLRCSPMKGHSHVYWYRQLPEEGLKFMVYLQKENIIDESGMPKERFSAEFPKEGPSILRIQQVVRGDSAAYFCASSPPPGQGPYEQYFGPGTRLTVT.